This T cell receptor (beta chain) was obtained from a study of shared clonotypes between healthy human individuals (dated by TCRdb to 2020 to 2021). As for the study more broadly: The cohort included three men and a couple of women between 18 and 49 years of age. For each donor, three plates each were used for CD4 naive and CD4 memory, two plates were used for CD8 naive, and one plate was used for CD8 memory. To estimate repertoire size and how much clonotypes are shared between individuals, the study performed deep sequencing of blood TCR repertoires from a few healthy adults. To increase sequencing depth and limit assay-specific biases, different laboratories used diverse techniques to prepare libraries and sequence TCR repertoires. Per donor, leukapheresis produced somewhere between about 0.85 and 10 billion PBMCs.

Using the deep immunoSEQ assay, TCR CDR3 regions were amplified from genomic DNA by multiplex PCR. Genomic DNA extracted from each cell subset was distributed evenly over all wells of several immunoSEQ 96-well plates, and each plate served as one replicate. For sorted subsets, each replicate PCR was loaded with 200 ng genomic DNA, equivalent to approximately 27,000 T cell genomes. Purified libraries were quantified with a Qubit 3.0 fluorometer, sized on a Bioanalyzer 2100, and re-quantified with the KAPA Library Quantification kit. Every immunoSEQ 96-well plate was sequenced on a dedicated single-read 150-cycle Illumina NextSeq 550 flow cell. From the authors' description of their analysis: Because the immunoSEQ output held only junctional sequences and lacked quality scores, the filtering could not match the filtering applied to full-length reads. Sequences were annotated with PyIR, a Python wrapper for IgBLAST v1.9, using IMGT germline references to assign V/J genes and CDR3. Reads with weak V/J assignments (E-value above 1e-6), missing CDR3, stop codons, out-of-frame junctions, or ambiguous translated residues were removed. A V3J clonotype was defined by an identical inferred V gene, J gene, and CDR3 amino acid sequence. The percentage overlap between two repertoires was calculated by dividing the number of shared unique clonotypes by the size of the smaller repertoire. Richness of each repertoire was evaluated using RTK rarefaction, the Chao1 estimator, and Recon v2.1 estimates of unobserved clonotypes. For all TCRbeta clonotypes obtained by the gDNA method from a few donors, generation probabilities were computed with OLGA. TCRdb took this table from immuneACCESS and kept in-frame rearrangements with V and J called. Such tables lack part of the clones; where checked against another copy, unresolved V genes explain under half of the gap, and the rest is unexplained. V and J calls and clone size are those listed in that table; D and trimming were worked out from the DNA. Recorded for this sample are roughly 2.2 million clones; less than 95% of them occurred a single time. The ten biggest clones cover more than 0.35% of the sample.

Overall results and qualifications from the work: Pairwise subsampling led to the expectation that sequencing depth would affect the degree of clonotype sharing among donors. Compared with non-shared clonotypes, clonotypes shared by all four sorted-subset donors had higher generation probabilities. Rarefaction of sorted-subset datasets indicated incomplete sequencing despite the large sequencing depth. When a few donors were compared, the shared fraction of clonotypes was roughly 4.8% for naive CD4, 3% to 4% for naive CD8, 2% to 2.5% for memory CD4, and under 0.5% for memory CD8. Only blood was sampled, and tissue TCR repertoires likely differ from those in blood. Because the study included only a small number of donors, the genetic and exposure-history diversity represented was limited. Estimated clonotype richness was generally larger for naive than for memory subsets.

Notes on this clone: Its target antigen remains unknown. Per-base qualities were not stored, and no clone one base away is much larger.

Reading from cysteine to phenylalanine, the CDR3 counts 11 amino acids. CDR3 DNA only is kept here, 33 bases in frame from base 1. In the germline V gene, CDR1 corresponds to ENHRY and CDR2 to SYGVKD. Between the V and J ends, shortened by 8 bases and 13 bases respectively, the junction contains 18 bases. The donors were healthy, HIV-negative adults who had no recently reported acute infections or vaccinations. Every donor was a Caucasian adult residing in Nashville, Tennessee, USA. CD4+ T cells were enriched by magnetic negative selection, after which naive cells were positively selected on CD45RA and the negative fraction was taken as the memory subset. Blood was collected by leukapheresis, and PBMCs were isolated by Ficoll-Histopaque density gradient centrifugation and then cryopreserved in liquid nitrogen vapor phase. Analytical flow cytometry was used to check the purity and quantity of each magnetically sorted T cell population. Each sorted fraction had its genomic DNA isolated and then quantified by UV absorbance on a Nanodrop 2000c.

Material: naive CD4+ T cells from PBMCs. The cell subset or site label for this specimen denotes: CD45RA+ positively selected. The TCR was taken from a young man in good health. Some clones in this sample may be carry-over from other donors' samples. The V and J genes are TRBV10-3 and TRBJ2-7, and possibly TRBD2, on 7 matching bases. The DNA sequence follows: TGTGCCATCTCTTCGGGGGGCGGACTTTACTTC. Translated, it reads CAISSGGGLYF.